These 23 T cell receptor beta chains were all obtained from the same sample, sequenced in a study of control samples from healthy donors and cancer patients. The protocol was immunoSEQ multiplex PCR, while the TCRdb copy is restricted to in-frame clones and leaves out a portion. The table lists 160,000 or so clones, about 93% of them singletons. Material: blood. These receptors came from a man aged 50-60 years in good health.

The chain carries TRBV27 and TRBJ1-2, with 7 bases fitting TRBD1. Unmatched junction bases numbered 4, after V lost 3 bases and J lost 3 bases. CDR1 is MNHEY and CDR2 is SMNVEV in the germline V gene (reference sequence). This CDR3 is built from 14 residues. CDR3 sequence: CASSFDREYYGYTF. The CDR3 DNA sequence: TGTGCCAGCAGTTTCGACAGGGAATACTATGGCTACACCTTC.

This chain connects TRBV5-1 to TRBJ1-4; D gene unclear. Trimming left V 0 bases short and J 8 bases short, with 8 bases between. Germline V CDR1 and CDR2: SGHRS, YFSETQ. The CDR3 is 13 residues long. Here the CDR3 reads CASSLGSGEKLFF. CDR3 bases: TGCGCCAGCAGCTTGGGGTCGGGAGAAAAACTGTTTTTT.

The chain links TRBV6-1 to TRBJ1-2; weak D call: TRBD1 (6 bases). V lost 3 bases and J 4 bases, leaving 9 bases between the germline ends. Looked up from germline, CDR1 is MNHNS and CDR2 is SASEGT. The length of the CDR3 is 13 residues. The CDR3 DNA is TGTGCCAGCAGTGAGGGAGGGGGCTATGGCTACACCTTC. It encodes CASSEGGGYGYTF.

This sequence joins TRBV27 and TRBJ1-1; D call uncertain. The V gene's germline CDR1 is MNHEY and CDR2 SMNVEV (reference sequence). This CDR3 comprises 13 residues. The germline V and J ends were trimmed by 2 bases and 3 bases, with 7 bases remaining between them. The CDR3 DNA reads TGTGCCAGCAGTTTAGGGCAGTACACTGAAGCTTTCTTT. It encodes CASSLGQYTEAFF.

The V and J genes are TRBV3-1 (or the pseudogene TRBV3-2) and TRBJ1-4; TRBD1 matches at 7 bases. Germline V gives CDR1 LGHDT, CDR2 YNNKEL (reference sequence). This CDR3 spans 12 amino acids. Losses at the gene ends were 8 bases for V and 8 bases for J; bases not matched to a gene: 5. CDR3 sequence (DNA): TGTGCCAGCCAGGCAGGGGGAGAAAAACTGTTTTTT. It is translated as CASQAGGEKLFF.

The CDR3 region has the DNA TGCGCCAGCAGTGAGTCGCCGGGCTACACCATATATTTT. This codes for CASSESPGYTIYF. The V gene is TRBV10-1, the J gene TRBJ1-3; no reliable D call. This CDR3 region has 13 residues. V lost 0 bases to trimming and J lost 8 bases, with 8 bases between them. CDR1 is WNHNN, CDR2 SYGVQD, per germline (reference sequence).

This clone showed up just once. The chain has TRBV5-5 and TRBJ1-5; weak D call: TRBD1 (5 bases). The CDR3 sequence is 14 residues long. Trimming removed 1 base at V and 4 bases at J, with 9 bases between. Germline CDR1 SGHKS, CDR2 YYEKEE (reference sequence). The CDR3 sequence is CASSLWGPNQPQHF. The CDR3 DNA sequence: TGTGCCAGCAGCTTGTGGGGACCAAATCAGCCCCAGCATTTT.

The chain combines TRBV3-1 (or the pseudogene TRBV3-2) with TRBJ1-1, with 8 bases fitting TRBD1. The CDR3 length is 15 residues. Per germline, CDR1 LGHDT and CDR2 YNNKEL (reference sequence). V trimming: 1 base; J trimming: 6 bases; junction bases outside the gene matches: 7. CDR3 region: CASSQVPGGVSEAFF. CDR3 nucleotides: TGTGCCAGCAGCCAAGTCCCAGGGGGCGTATCTGAAGCTTTCTTT.

The chain carries TRBV4-1 and TRBJ1-4; 8 positions agree with TRBD1. Germline V gene data show CDR1 as MGHRA and CDR2 as YSYEKL. J gave up 8 bases and V 3 bases, and 5 bases lay outside the gene matches. This CDR3 contains 14 residues. The CDR3 loop reads CASSQGQVLEKLFF. The CDR3 coding sequence is TGCGCCAGCAGCCAGGGACAGGTCCTCGAAAAACTGTTTTTT.

This clone is a singleton in its sample. The chain recombines TRBV11-3 with TRBJ2-1, with 9 bases that match TRBD1. Germline lookup yields CDR1 SGHNT and CDR2 YENEEA. The CDR3 is 16 amino acids. V was clipped by 5 bases and J by 6 bases; unmatched bases: 11. CDR3 sequence reads: CASSPGQGWAGNEQFF. DNA of the CDR3: TGTGCCAGCAGCCCGGGACAGGGATGGGCAGGCAATGAGCAGTTCTTC.

This clone was found once. This chain connects TRBV7-8 to TRBJ2-1, with TRBD2 matching 8 bases. The V gene end was trimmed by 7 bases and the J gene end by 7 bases; junction bases not matched to a gene: 18. The CDR3 totals 17 residues. The germline gives CDR1 SGHVS, CDR2 FQNEAQ. The CDR3 is CASTHPAFLAGSNEQFF. The DNA for the CDR3 is TGTGCCAGCACCCATCCGGCTTTTTTAGCGGGATCTAATGAGCAGTTCTTC.

This clone was seen only once. The rearrangement joins TRBV18 to TRBJ1-4; 9 bases agree with TRBD1. V was pared by 3 bases and J by 7 bases, with 6 bases of the junction left unmatched. The germline V gene has CDR1 KGHSH and CDR2 LQKENI. The CDR3 spans 15 residues. CDR3 loop: CASSPTGTGSEKLFF. The CDR3 DNA is TGTGCCAGCTCACCCACCGGGACAGGGAGTGAAAAACTGTTTTTT.

This chain links TRBV5-1 with TRBJ2-7, with D perhaps matching TRBD1 (5 bases). The CDR3 is made up of 14 amino acids. Germline CDR1 and CDR2: SGHRS and YFSETQ. V was cut by 1 base and J by 2 bases, with 10 bases left in between. The CDR3: CASSLIGATYEQYF. DNA for the CDR3: TGCGCCAGCAGCTTGATAGGGGCAACCTACGAGCAGTACTTC.

V and J are TRBV6-1 and TRBJ1-1, with 7 bases lining up with TRBD1. The CDR3 length is 14 residues. The junction had 4 bases not matched to a gene; V was cut back by 1 base and J by 5 bases. Germline V gene data show CDR1 as MNHNS and CDR2 as SASEGT. The CDR3 DNA is TGTGCCAGCAGTGAAGAGGGGGCGTGGACTGAAGCTTTCTTT. This translates into CASSEEGAWTEAFF.

The chain links TRBV29-1 to TRBJ1-2; D is undetermined. Trimming removed 2 bases at V and 2 bases at J, with 3 bases between. The CDR3 is 11 amino acids. Germline loops: CDR1 SQVTM, CDR2 ANQGSEA. The CDR3 loop is CSVEQNYGYTF. CDR3 coding DNA: TGCAGCGTTGAACAAAACTATGGCTACACCTTC.

This sequence joins TRBV9 and TRBJ1-3, with D unclear. Trimming removed 1 base from V and 4 bases from J, with 9 bases in between. This CDR3 is 14 amino acids long. Looked up from germline, CDR1 is SGDLS and CDR2 is YYNGEE. The CDR3 sequence: CASSVRASGNTIYF. CDR3 nucleotides: TGTGCCAGCAGCGTAAGGGCCTCAGGAAACACCATATATTTT.

The CDR3 bases are TGTGCCTGGAGTGTCGGGGACAGCCCAAGAGGTCATGGCTACACCTTC. It yields the protein CAWSVGDSPRGHGYTF. The chain joins TRBV30 to TRBJ1-2, with 7 bases identical to TRBD1. CDR1 and CDR2 (germline): GTSNPN, SVGIG (reference sequence). The CDR3 contains 16 residues. V lost 0 bases, J lost 6 bases, and 13 bases stayed unmatched.

This clone was seen a handful of times. As DNA, the CDR3 is TGTGCCAGCAGCCAAGATCGTCGGGACGAACCCCAGCATTTT. This translates into CASSQDRRDEPQHF. The chain uses TRBV4-2 and TRBJ1-5; perhaps TRBD1 as D (5 bases). Looked up from germline, CDR1 is LGHNA and CDR2 is YNFKEQ. CDR3 length equals 14 residues. Trimming removed 0 bases from V and 10 bases from J, with 13 bases in between.

The chain couples TRBV6-6 to TRBJ1-4; D uncertain. Germline lookup yields CDR1 MNHNY and CDR2 SVGAGI (reference sequence). The germline V and J ends were trimmed by 5 bases and 2 bases, with 12 bases remaining between them. There are 15 residues in the CDR3. CDR3 sequence reads: CASSTPGVTNEKLFF. CDR3 coding DNA: TGTGCCAGCAGTACTCCGGGTGTGACTAATGAAAAACTGTTTTTT.

V usage is TRBV4-1 and J usage is TRBJ2-3; 12 bases agree with TRBD2. There are 17 residues in the CDR3. The V segment lost 1 base and the J segment 5 bases; nucleotides outside the gene matches: 7. CDR1 and CDR2 from the germline V gene are MGHRA and YSYEKL. The CDR3 DNA reads TGCGCCAGCAGCCAAGTAAGGACTAGCGGGGAAGGAGATACGCAGTATTTT. It is translated as CASSQVRTSGEGDTQYF.

The chain employs TRBV27 and TRBJ2-2; no definite D call. Germline V gene lookup returns CDR1 MNHEY and CDR2 SMNVEV (reference sequence). The CDR3 covers 16 residues. Trimming left V 4 bases short and J 2 bases short, with 14 bases between. This CDR3 is CASSSDWILNTGELFF. The CDR3 bases are TGTGCCAGCAGTTCTGATTGGATACTCAACACCGGGGAGCTGTTTTTT.

The gene calls are TRBV27 and TRBJ1-2; TRBD1 is a possible D gene (5 bases). This CDR3 is built from 16 residues. Between the trimmed V and J ends, which lost 7 bases and 3 bases, there was a span of 21 bases. In germline, CDR1 is MNHEY, CDR2 SMNVEV (reference sequence). CDR3 nucleotide sequence: TGTGCCAGCACAAGTTTGGGAGGGACTGAGGACTATGGCTACACCTTC. It encodes CASTSLGGTEDYGYTF.

The genes are TRBV12-3 or TRBV12-4 and TRBJ1-5; no reliable D call. V was cut by 2 bases and J by 6 bases, with 5 bases left in between. This CDR3 comprises 12 residues. The CDR3 DNA follows: TGTGCCAGCAGTTTATCCCCTCAGCCCCAGCATTTT. Its protein is CASSLSPQPQHF.